The 13 T cell receptor beta chains presented below share a single source sample, sequenced in a study of beta chain features in type 1 diabetes. Expressed TCRB transcripts were sequenced because the entire RNA isolate underwent reverse transcription. Some clones are missing from TCRdb's copy, which holds only in-frame ones; the method was immunoSEQ multiplex PCR. This table has about 280,000 clones, about 15% appearing once. Which antigens these TCRs recognize remains unknown. Study-wide findings and caveats: Type 1 diabetes patients had TCRB CDR3s that were shorter (moderately but significantly so) in all four CD4+ subsets.

The sample taken for sequencing was naive CD4+ T cells from blood. These receptors were taken from a man aged 18 to 30 with type 1 diabetes.

This clone was recorded a few times. The V and J genes are TRBV29-1 and TRBJ2-5; D may be TRBD1 (6 bases). CDR3 size: 13 residues. The germline V and J ends were trimmed by 4 bases and 2 bases, with 11 bases remaining between them. In germline, CDR1 is SQVTM, CDR2 ANQGSEA. The CDR3 DNA sequence: TGCAGCGTTGCAGGGACATGGCAAGAGACCCAGTACTTC. It specifies CSVAGTWQETQYF. Supplemented by reference TRBV29-1 and TRBJ2-5, the full variable domain reads SAVISQKPSRDICQRGTSLTIQCQVDSQVTMMFWYRQQPGQSLTLIATANQGSEATYESGFVIDKFPISRPNLTFSTLTVSNMSPEDSSIYLCSVAGTWQETQYFGPGTRLLVL.

The chain has TRBV28 and TRBJ2-1; D is uncertain. The CDR3 is 11 residues long. Trimming cost V 2 bases and J 8 bases, with 4 bases left between them. CDR1 is MDHEN and CDR2 is SYDVKM in the germline V gene. CDR3: CASSLRDEQFF. The CDR3 region has the DNA TGTGCCAGCAGTTTACGGGATGAGCAGTTCTTC. Together with reference TRBV28 and TRBJ2-1, the CDR3 gives the full variable domain: DVKVTQSSRYLVKRTGEKVFLECVQDMDHENMFWYRQDPGLGLRLIYFSYDVKMKEKGDIPEGYSVSREKKERFSLILESASTNQTSMYLCASSLRDEQFFGPGTRLTVL.

The chain is built from TRBV7-2 and TRBJ2-5, with TRBD1 matching 11 bases. The CDR3 runs 17 residues. Looked up from germline, CDR1 is SGHTA and CDR2 is FQGNSA. V shed 5 bases and J 5 bases; nucleotides not matched to a gene: 13. Here the CDR3 DNA reads TGTGCCAGCAGCCAAACCCTCTGGGACAGGGGGAGGGAGACCCAGTACTTC. This codes for CASSQTLWDRGRETQYF.

The rearrangement joins TRBV5-1 to TRBJ2-7; 7 positions match TRBD1. The CDR3 consists of 15 residues. Germline V CDR1 and CDR2: SGHRS, YFSETQ. Losses at the gene ends were 0 bases for V and 5 bases for J; bases not matched to a gene: 8. CDR3 sequence reads: CASSLGGTAFDEQYF. The CDR3 DNA follows: TGCGCCAGCAGCTTGGGGGGGACAGCCTTCGACGAGCAGTACTTC.

The V gene is TRBV30, the J gene TRBJ2-7, with unresolved D. There are 11 residues in the CDR3. Between the trimmed V and J ends, which lost 0 bases and 7 bases, there was a span of 7 bases. Germline V gives CDR1 GTSNPN, CDR2 SVGIG (reference sequence). CDR3 amino acids: CAWSVLVEQYF. CDR3 coding DNA: TGTGCCTGGAGTGTACTGGTTGAGCAGTACTTC.

This clone came up a few times. The V gene is TRBV18, the J gene TRBJ2-7, with D possibly being TRBD2 (7 bases). This CDR3 has 15 amino acids. V was clipped by 1 base and J by 2 bases, with 12 bases between them. Germline assignment: CDR1 KGHSH and CDR2 LQKENI. This CDR3 is CASSPQGGKAYEQYF. The CDR3 DNA follows: TGTGCCAGCTCACCACAGGGGGGGAAAGCCTACGAGCAGTACTTC.

This clone was counted between two and nine times. The CDR3 DNA reads as TGTGCCAGCAGTGTCGGGAGGCTCGCGGACACCGGGGAGCTGTTTTTT. Encoded protein: CASSVGRLADTGELFF. The chain is built from TRBV25-1 and TRBJ2-2; 7 nucleotides agree with TRBD2. V lost 4 bases and J lost 3; bases outside the gene matches: 8. Germline V lookup: CDR1 MGHDK, CDR2 SYGVNS. This CDR3 is 16 amino acids long.

The chain carries TRBV7-2 and TRBJ2-1, with TRBD2 identical over 12 bases. CDR1 and CDR2 from the germline V gene are SGHTA and FQGNSA. J gave up 6 bases and V 2 bases, and 14 bases lay outside the gene matches. CDR3 size: 19 residues. Here the CDR3 reads CASSLRSRGLAGRANEQFF. The CDR3 bases are TGTGCCAGCAGCTTAAGGTCTCGGGGACTAGCGGGTAGAGCCAATGAGCAGTTCTTC.

This clone came up a few times. This rearrangement joins TRBV2 to TRBJ1-1; weak D call: TRBD1 (5 bases). Per the germline V gene, CDR1 is SNHLY and CDR2 is FYNNEI. This CDR3 comprises 15 residues. Trimming shortened V by 4 bases and J by 4 bases, and 16 bases separated the two germline ends. The CDR3 DNA reads TGTGCCAGCAGTGTTAGACAGTCGAGTGTCACTGAAGCTTTCTTT. As protein: CASSVRQSSVTEAFF.

This clone was detected a few times. The DNA for the CDR3 is TGTGCCAGCAGCGTACCCAGGGGTAATTGGAGGGAGCTGTTTTTT. Translation: CASSVPRGNWRELFF. This sequence joins TRBV9 and TRBJ2-2, with a possible D match to TRBD1 (6 bases). The CDR3 is 15 residues long. Trimming took 1 base from V and 9 from J, leaving 16 bases between them. Germline lookup yields CDR1 SGDLS and CDR2 YYNGEE.

V and J are TRBV29-1 and TRBJ1-1, with D possibly being TRBD1 (5 bases). The CDR3 has 14 amino acids. Germline V gene data show CDR1 as SQVTM and CDR2 as ANQGSEA. The germline V and J ends were trimmed by 4 bases and 1 base, with 13 bases remaining between them. For the CDR3, the DNA is TGCAGCGTTGTTTCGCGGGACCCGAACACTGAAGCTTTCTTT. Encoded protein: CSVVSRDPNTEAFF.

The table lists this clone with a few counts. This chain joins TRBV25-1 and TRBJ2-3; D is possibly TRBD2 (6 bases). Germline lookup yields CDR1 MGHDK and CDR2 SYGVNS. The V end was cut by 3 bases, the J end by 0 bases, with 10 bases between. The CDR3 is made up of 15 amino acids. The CDR3 here is CASSDTTSSTDTQYF. CDR3 nucleotide sequence: TGTGCCAGCAGTGACACTACTAGCAGCACAGATACGCAGTATTTT.

J is TRBJ2-1 and V is TRBV5-1, with 11 bases lining up with TRBD2. The CDR3 loop spans 16 amino acids. J was trimmed by 9 bases and V by 4 bases; bases with no gene match: 12. Germline values: CDR1 SGHRS, CDR2 YFSETQ. The CDR3 loop is CASSAPVGTSGREQFF. CDR3 in DNA: TGCGCCAGCAGCGCCCCGGTCGGGACTAGCGGTCGTGAGCAGTTCTTC.